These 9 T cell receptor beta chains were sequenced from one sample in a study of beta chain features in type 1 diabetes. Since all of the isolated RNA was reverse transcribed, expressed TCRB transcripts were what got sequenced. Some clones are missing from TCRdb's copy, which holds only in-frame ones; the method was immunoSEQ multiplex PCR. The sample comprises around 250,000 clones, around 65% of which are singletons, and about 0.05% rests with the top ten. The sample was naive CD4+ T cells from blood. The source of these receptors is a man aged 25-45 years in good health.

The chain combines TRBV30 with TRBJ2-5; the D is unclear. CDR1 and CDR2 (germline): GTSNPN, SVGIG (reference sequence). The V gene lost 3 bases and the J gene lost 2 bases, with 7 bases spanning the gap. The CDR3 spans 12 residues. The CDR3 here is CAWSWYQETQYF. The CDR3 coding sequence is TGTGCCTGGAGCTGGTATCAAGAGACCCAGTACTTC.

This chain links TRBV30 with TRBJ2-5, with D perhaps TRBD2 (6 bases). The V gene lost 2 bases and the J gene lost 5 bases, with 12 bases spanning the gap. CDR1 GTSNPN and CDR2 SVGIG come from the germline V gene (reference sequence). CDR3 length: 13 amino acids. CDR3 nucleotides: TGTGCCTGGAGTACACTAGCTGGTGAGACCCAGTACTTC. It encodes CAWSTLAGETQYF.

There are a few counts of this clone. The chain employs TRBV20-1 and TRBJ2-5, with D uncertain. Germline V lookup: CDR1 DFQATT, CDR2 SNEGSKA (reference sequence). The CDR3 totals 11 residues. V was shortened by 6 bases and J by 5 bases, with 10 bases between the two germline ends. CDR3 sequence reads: CSAPGVETQYF. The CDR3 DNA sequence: TGCAGTGCCCCAGGAGTGGAGACCCAGTACTTC.

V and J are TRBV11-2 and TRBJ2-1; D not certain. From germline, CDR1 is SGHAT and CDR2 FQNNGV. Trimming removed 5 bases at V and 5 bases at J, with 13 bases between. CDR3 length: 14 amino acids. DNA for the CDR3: TGTGCCAGCAGCCCACAGCTGGCTGACAATGAGCAGTTCTTC. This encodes CASSPQLADNEQFF.

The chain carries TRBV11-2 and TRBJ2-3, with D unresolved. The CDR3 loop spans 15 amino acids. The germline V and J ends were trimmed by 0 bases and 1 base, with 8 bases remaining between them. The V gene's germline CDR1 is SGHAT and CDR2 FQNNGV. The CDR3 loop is CASSLESWGTDTQYF. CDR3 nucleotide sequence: TGTGCCAGCAGCTTAGAAAGTTGGGGCACAGATACGCAGTATTTT.

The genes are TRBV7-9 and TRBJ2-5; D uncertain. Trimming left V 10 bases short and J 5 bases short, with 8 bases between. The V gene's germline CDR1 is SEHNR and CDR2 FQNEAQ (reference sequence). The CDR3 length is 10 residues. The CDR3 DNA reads TGTGCCATCCAACCTGAGACCCAGTACTTC. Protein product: CAIQPETQYF.

The CDR3 sequence: CASSYSGAQYF. The CDR3 DNA is TGTGCCAGCAGTTACTCGGGAGCGCAGTATTTT. The chain employs TRBV6-5 and TRBJ2-3, with D tentatively TRBD2 (5 bases). The germline gives CDR1 MNHEY, CDR2 SVGAGI. Trimming removed 0 bases from V and 10 bases from J, with 5 bases in between. CDR3 length: 11 amino acids.

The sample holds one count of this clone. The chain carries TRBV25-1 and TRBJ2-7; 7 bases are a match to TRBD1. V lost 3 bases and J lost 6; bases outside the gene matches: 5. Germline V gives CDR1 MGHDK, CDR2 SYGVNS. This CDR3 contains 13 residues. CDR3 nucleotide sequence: TGTGCCAGCAGTGAGGGCAGGGGGTCCGAGCAGTACTTC. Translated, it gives CASSEGRGSEQYF.

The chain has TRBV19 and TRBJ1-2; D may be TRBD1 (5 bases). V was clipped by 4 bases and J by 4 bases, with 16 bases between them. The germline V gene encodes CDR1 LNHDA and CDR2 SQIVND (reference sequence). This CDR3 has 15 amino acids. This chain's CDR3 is CASSTRGDSSYGYTF. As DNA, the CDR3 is TGTGCCAGTAGTACGAGAGGGGACTCGAGCTATGGCTACACCTTC.